This entry lists 28 T cell receptor beta chains sequenced from one sample in a study of control samples from healthy donors and cancer patients. TCRdb's table, derived via immunoSEQ multiplex PCR, lists solely in-frame clones and lacks some. The sample lists around 170,000 clones; approximately 94% were seen once. The sequencing sample was made of blood. Receptors were obtained from a young man in good health.

The V call is TRBV27, the J call TRBJ2-7; D perhaps matches TRBD2 (7 bases). Germline assignment: CDR1 MNHEY and CDR2 SMNVEV (reference sequence). Between the trimmed V and J ends, which lost 2 bases and 2 bases, there was a span of 13 bases. This CDR3 spans 15 amino acids. CDR3 amino acids: CASSLLGGLTYEQYF. The CDR3 nucleotides are TGTGCCAGCAGTTTACTCGGGGGGCTCACCTACGAGCAGTACTTC.

As for this clone: The same CDR3 can be traced to other DNA sequences in this sample. The V gene is TRBV28, the J gene TRBJ1-6; no reliable D call. With 2 bases removed from V and 4 bases from J, the gap between germline ends came to 6 bases. CDR3 length: 14 residues. Germline V gene data show CDR1 as MDHEN and CDR2 as SYDVKM. CDR3 sequence (DNA): TGTGCCAGCAGTTTAGGGCCGTATAATTCACCCCTCCACTTT. Encoded protein: CASSLGPYNSPLHF.

The chain carries TRBV2 and TRBJ1-2; TRBD1 aligns across 7 bases. CDR1 is SNHLY, CDR2 FYNNEI, per germline. Trimming cost V 6 bases and J 8 bases; bases outside gene matches: 9. The CDR3 is 13 residues long. The chain's CDR3 is CASSPQTGKGYTF. CDR3 nucleotides: TGTGCCAGCAGCCCCCAGACAGGGAAAGGCTACACCTTC.

The CDR3 protein is CASSSRQGGEKLFF. The CDR3 coding sequence is TGCGCCAGCAGCTCAAGACAGGGAGGTGAAAAACTGTTTTTT. The V call is TRBV5-1, the J call TRBJ1-4; 7 bases fit TRBD1. CDR1 is SGHRS and CDR2 is YFSETQ in the germline V gene. The junction had 6 bases not matched to a gene; V was cut back by 3 bases and J by 7 bases. The CDR3 spans 14 residues. The full variable domain, its missing parts supplied by reference TRBV5-1 and TRBJ1-4, is KAGVTQTPRYLIKTRGQQVTLSCSPISGHRSVSWYQQTPGQGLQFLFEYFSETQRNKGNFPGRFSGRQFSNSRSEMNVSTLELGDSALYLCASSSRQGGEKLFFGSGTQLSVL.

This clone appeared a single time. The chain recombines TRBV9 with TRBJ1-2, with 7 bases that match TRBD1. Losses at the gene ends were 4 bases for V and 3 bases for J; bases not matched to a gene: 6. Germline V gene sequence: CDR1 SGDLS, CDR2 YYNGEE. The CDR3 totals 14 residues. The CDR3 coding sequence is TGTGCCAGCAGCCGCATTACAGGGGACTATGGCTACACCTTC. It yields the protein CASSRITGDYGYTF. Together with reference TRBV9 and TRBJ1-2, the CDR3 gives the full variable domain: DSGVTQTPKHLITATGQRVTLRCSPRSGDLSVYWYQQSLDQGLQFLIQYYNGEERAKGNILERFSAQQFPDLHSELNLSSLELGDSALYFCASSRITGDYGYTFGSGTRLTVV.

This clone turned up a few times. V and J are TRBV6-5 and TRBJ2-1, with 10 positions matching TRBD1. The V gene end was trimmed by 7 bases and the J gene end by 7 bases; junction bases not matched to a gene: 4. The length of the CDR3 is 13 residues. Germline V gene sequence: CDR1 MNHEY, CDR2 SVGAGI. CDR3 sequence reads: CASTRTGGNEQFF. CDR3 bases: TGTGCCAGCACCAGGACAGGGGGGAATGAGCAGTTCTTC.

The chain links TRBV6-5 to TRBJ1-1; D not resolved. Germline V gene data show CDR1 as MNHEY and CDR2 as SVGAGI. V lost 8 bases and J lost 3, with 10 bases in between. The CDR3 is made up of 12 amino acids. Written as DNA, the CDR3 is TGTGCCAGCGAAAATTGGGACACTGAAGCTTTCTTT. Encoded protein: CASENWDTEAFF.

The chain recombines TRBV19 with TRBJ2-7; 12 bases map to TRBD1. This CDR3 region has 15 residues. Trimming took 3 bases from V and 3 from J; bases not matched to a gene: 3. The germline V gene encodes CDR1 LNHDA and CDR2 SQIVND (reference sequence). For the CDR3, the DNA is TGTGCCAGTAGTATGGGGACAGGGGGCATCTACGAGCAGTACTTC. This sequence encodes CASSMGTGGIYEQYF.

This chain connects TRBV5-6 to TRBJ1-6; D is ambiguous. CDR1 and CDR2 (germline): SGHDT, YYEEEE. The CDR3 is made up of 14 amino acids. Deletions cut 1 base from V and 7 bases from J, with 9 bases between. DNA for the CDR3: TGTGCCAGCAGCTTGTGGACCCCCAATTCACCCCTCCACTTT. Its protein is CASSLWTPNSPLHF.

CDR3 sequence: CASSRYLRGPYEQYF. CDR3 nucleotides: TGCGCCAGCAGCCGCTACCTCAGGGGCCCCTACGAGCAGTACTTC. This chain connects TRBV5-1 to TRBJ2-7; D possibly corresponds to TRBD1 (6 bases). Germline V gene data show CDR1 as SGHRS and CDR2 as YFSETQ. V gave up 4 bases and J gave up 2 bases, with 16 bases separating them. This CDR3 has 15 residues.

The V and J genes are TRBV7-8 and TRBJ2-4, with 10 bases matching TRBD2. V was pared by 2 bases and J by 0 bases, with 7 bases of the junction left unmatched. This CDR3 spans 18 amino acids. Germline V lookup: CDR1 SGHVS, CDR2 FQNEAQ. Here the CDR3 reads CASSLRASGGLAKNIQYF. The DNA for the CDR3 is TGTGCCAGCAGCTTAAGGGCTAGCGGGGGCTTAGCCAAAAACATTCAGTACTTC.

This rearrangement joins TRBV30 to TRBJ2-1; D ambiguous. The V and J ends lost 4 bases and 4 bases respectively, with 11 bases between them. The CDR3 is made up of 13 amino acids. Per germline, CDR1 GTSNPN and CDR2 SVGIG (reference sequence). The CDR3 sequence is CAWKQSLYNEQFF. The CDR3 coding sequence is TGTGCCTGGAAACAGAGTCTTTACAATGAGCAGTTCTTC. Based on the CDR3 plus reference TRBV30 and TRBJ2-1, the full variable domain is SQTIHQWPATLVQPVGSPLSLECTVEGTSNPNLYWYRQAAGRGLQLLFYSVGIGQISSEVPQNLSASRPQDRQFILSSKKLLLSDSGFYLCAWKQSLYNEQFFGPGTRLTVL.

This chain links TRBV5-6 with TRBJ1-1; D remains unclear. This CDR3 is 12 amino acids long. The V gene lost 0 bases and the J gene lost 8 bases, with 8 bases spanning the gap. Germline values: CDR1 SGHDT, CDR2 YYEEEE. The CDR3 reads CASSLVGREAFF. For the CDR3, the DNA is TGTGCCAGCAGCTTGGTGGGGAGAGAAGCTTTCTTT.

Only one count was recorded for this clone. This chain connects TRBV7-2 to TRBJ1-5; D possibly corresponds to TRBD1 (5 bases). CDR1 is SGHTA, CDR2 FQGNSA, per germline. Trimming took 4 bases from V and 8 from J, leaving 15 bases between them. There are 14 residues in the CDR3. CDR3 bases: TGTGCCAGCAGCTGGGGCCAGGCGGTGGAGCCCCAGCATTTT. It encodes CASSWGQAVEPQHF.

V usage is TRBV30 and J usage is TRBJ2-2; TRBD1 matches at 10 bases. J gave up 6 bases and V 3 bases, and 1 base lay outside the gene matches. The CDR3 extends over 13 amino acids. Germline CDR1 GTSNPN, CDR2 SVGIG (reference sequence). The CDR3 is CAWRGTGAGELFF. The CDR3 DNA is TGTGCCTGGAGGGGGACAGGGGCCGGGGAGCTGTTTTTT.

J is TRBJ2-5 and V is TRBV19; D gene unclear. V shed 5 bases and J shed 3 bases, with 10 bases lying between them. This CDR3 has 13 amino acids. Germline assignment: CDR1 LNHDA and CDR2 SQIVND (reference sequence). The CDR3 DNA sequence: TGTGCCAGTAGTTTCAGATCTGAAGAGACCCAGTACTTC. Its protein product is CASSFRSEETQYF.

This chain joins TRBV7-2 and TRBJ2-5; 13 bases are a match to TRBD2. This CDR3 has 15 amino acids. The V segment lost 3 bases and the J segment 5 bases; nucleotides outside the gene matches: 3. Germline V gives CDR1 SGHTA, CDR2 FQGNSA. Written as DNA, the CDR3 is TGTGCCAGCAGCTTGACTAGCGGGGGGAGGGAGACCCAGTACTTC. It specifies CASSLTSGGRETQYF. Complete variable domain (other parts from reference TRBV7-2 and TRBJ2-5): GAGVSQSPSNKVTEKGKDVELRCDPISGHTALYWYRQSLGQGLEFLIYFQGNSAPDKSGLPSDRFSAERTGGSVSTLTIQRTQQEDSAVYLCASSLTSGGRETQYFGPGTRLLVL.

The genes are TRBV5-1 and TRBJ2-5; D unresolved. V gave up 4 bases and J gave up 2 bases, with 15 bases separating them. The CDR3 totals 15 residues. The germline gives CDR1 SGHRS, CDR2 YFSETQ. The CDR3 nucleotides read TGCGCCAGCAGCCCGACCCCAGGCAATCAAGAGACCCAGTACTTC. It is translated as CASSPTPGNQETQYF.

The rearrangement uses TRBV5-1 and TRBJ1-1, with TRBD1 matching over 8 bases. The CDR3 is 19 amino acids. Per germline, CDR1 SGHRS and CDR2 YFSETQ. The trim removed 0 bases at V and 1 base at J, leaving 14 bases unmatched. The CDR3 DNA sequence: TGCGCCAGCAGCTTGGTCTCTCTACCCTCCCAGGGGGCGAACACTGAAGCTTTCTTT. This gives the protein CASSLVSLPSQGANTEAFF.

The genes are TRBV24-1 and TRBJ2-2, with D perhaps TRBD2 (5 bases). Trimming cost V 1 base and J 5 bases, with 7 bases left between them. The CDR3 extends over 14 amino acids. Germline assignment: CDR1 KGHDR and CDR2 SFDVKD. CDR3 residues: CATSDFTGTGELFF. The CDR3 DNA is TGTGCCACCAGTGATTTTACGGGGACCGGGGAGCTGTTTTTT.

This sequence joins TRBV15 and TRBJ2-1; 10 bases agree with TRBD2. The CDR3 is 17 amino acids. The V segment lost 3 bases and the J segment 9 bases; nucleotides outside the gene matches: 14. CDR1 is LNHNV and CDR2 is YYDKDF in the germline V gene (reference sequence). In DNA form, the CDR3 reads TGTGCCACCAGCAGCCCGGGGCTAGCGGGGGTATTTGGTGAGCAGTTCTTC. It codes for CATSSPGLAGVFGEQFF.

This chain connects TRBV6-6 to TRBJ1-5; TRBD1 is a possible D gene (5 bases). Trimming took 5 bases from V and 1 from J, leaving 12 bases between them. The CDR3 is 15 amino acids. Germline loops: CDR1 MNHNY, CDR2 SVGAGI (reference sequence). The CDR3 coding sequence is TGTGCCAGCAGTCCCGGACAAATAAGCAATCAGCCCCAGCATTTT. As protein: CASSPGQISNQPQHF.

This clone has only one observation. The gene calls are TRBV5-5 and TRBJ2-7, with 8 positions matching TRBD1. CDR1 is SGHKS, CDR2 YYEKEE, per germline (reference sequence). The CDR3 is 14 residues long. The junction had 6 bases not matched to a gene; V was cut back by 4 bases and J by 3 bases. CDR3 in amino acids: CASSMGQELYEQYF. CDR3 nucleotide sequence: TGTGCCAGCAGCATGGGACAGGAGCTCTACGAGCAGTACTTC.

The chain carries TRBV19 and TRBJ1-5; 7 positions agree with TRBD1. V was pared by 5 bases and J by 3 bases, with 7 bases of the junction left unmatched. The CDR3 spans 15 residues. Germline V CDR1 and CDR2: LNHDA, SQIVND (reference sequence). The CDR3 protein is CASSLRQGINQPQHF. CDR3 DNA sequence: TGTGCCAGTAGTCTAAGACAGGGTATCAATCAGCCCCAGCATTTT.

J is TRBJ2-1 and V is TRBV29-1; D gene ambiguous. V was clipped by 6 bases and J by 3 bases, with 6 bases between them. The CDR3 consists of 11 residues. CDR1 and CDR2 from the germline V gene are SQVTM and ANQGSEA. CDR3 DNA sequence: TGCAGCGTCACTATCTACAATGAGCAGTTCTTC. Its translation: CSVTIYNEQFF.

The gene calls are TRBV7-2 and TRBJ2-5; 7 bases line up with TRBD2. Germline CDR1 SGHTA, CDR2 FQGNSA. J lost 5 bases, V lost 7 bases, and 13 bases had no gene match. This CDR3 contains 15 residues. Here the CDR3 reads CASTLEGLNGETQYF. The CDR3 DNA follows: TGTGCCAGCACCCTAGAGGGACTAAACGGGGAGACCCAGTACTTC.

The CDR3 here is CAIRGAGETQYF. The DNA for the CDR3 is TGTGCCATCAGGGGGGCCGGGGAGACCCAGTACTTC. The gene calls are TRBV10-3 and TRBJ2-5; D is perhaps TRBD1 (6 bases). Trimming left V 6 bases short and J 5 bases short, with 10 bases between. Germline CDR1 reads ENHRY; CDR2 reads SYGVKD. The CDR3 consists of 12 residues.

The chain carries TRBV6-6 and TRBJ1-1, with 8 positions matching TRBD1. This CDR3 spans 14 amino acids. The germline V gene has CDR1 MNHNY and CDR2 SVGAGI (reference sequence). The junction had 3 bases not matched to a gene; V was cut back by 5 bases and J by 1 base. The DNA for the CDR3 is TGTGCCAGCAGTGCAACAGGGGGGAACACTGAAGCTTTCTTT. It codes for CASSATGGNTEAFF.